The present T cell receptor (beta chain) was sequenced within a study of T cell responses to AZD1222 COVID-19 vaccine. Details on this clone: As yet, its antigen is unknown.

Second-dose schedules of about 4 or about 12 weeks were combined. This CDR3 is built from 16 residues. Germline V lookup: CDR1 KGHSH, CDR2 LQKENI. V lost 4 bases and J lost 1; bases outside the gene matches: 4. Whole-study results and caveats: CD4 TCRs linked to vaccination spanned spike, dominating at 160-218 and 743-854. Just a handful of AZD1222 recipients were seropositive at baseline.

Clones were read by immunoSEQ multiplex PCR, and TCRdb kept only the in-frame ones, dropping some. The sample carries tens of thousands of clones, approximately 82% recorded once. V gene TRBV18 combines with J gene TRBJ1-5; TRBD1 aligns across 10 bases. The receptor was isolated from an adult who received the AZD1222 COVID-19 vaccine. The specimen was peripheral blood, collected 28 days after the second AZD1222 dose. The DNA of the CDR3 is TGTGCCAGCTCACAAAGACAGGGGGCAAGCAATCAGCCCCAGCATTTT. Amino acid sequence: CASSQRQGASNQPQHF. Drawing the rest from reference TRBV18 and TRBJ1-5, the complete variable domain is NAGVMQNPRHLVRRRGQEARLRCSPMKGHSHVYWYRQLPEEGLKFMVYLQKENIIDESGMPKERFSAEFPKEGPSILRIQQVVRGDSAAYFCASSQRQGASNQPQHFGDGTRLSIL.